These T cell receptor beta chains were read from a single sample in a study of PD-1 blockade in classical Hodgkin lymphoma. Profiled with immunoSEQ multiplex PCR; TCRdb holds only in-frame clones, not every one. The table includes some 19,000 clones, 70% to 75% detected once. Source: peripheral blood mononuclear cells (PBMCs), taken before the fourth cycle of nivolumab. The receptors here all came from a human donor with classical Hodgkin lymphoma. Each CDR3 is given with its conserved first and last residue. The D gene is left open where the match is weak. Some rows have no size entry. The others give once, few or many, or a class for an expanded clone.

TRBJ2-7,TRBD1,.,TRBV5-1,CASSIRQGDSPYEQYF,TGCGCCAGCAGCATAAGACAGGGGGACTCGCCCTACGAGCAGTACTTC
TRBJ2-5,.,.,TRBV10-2,CASSGPGETQYF,TGCGCCAGCAGTGGGCCGGGGGAGACCCAGTACTTC
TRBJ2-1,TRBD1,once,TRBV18,CASSPSQGARNEQFF,TGTGCCAGCTCACCCAGCCAGGGGGCCCGTAATGAGCAGTTCTTC
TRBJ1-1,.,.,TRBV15,CATSATVGIEAFF,TGTGCCACCAGTGCTACGGTGGGTATTGAAGCTTTCTTT
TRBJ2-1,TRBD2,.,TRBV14,CASSHTTASGTYNEQFF,TGTGCCAGCAGCCACACCACCGCTAGCGGGACCTACAATGAGCAGTTCTTC
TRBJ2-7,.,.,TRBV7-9,CASSPPRTDYEQYF,TGTGCCAGCAGCCCCCCGCGGACAGACTACGAGCAGTACTTC
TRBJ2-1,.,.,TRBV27,CASSLSAGFDEQFF,TGTGCCAGCAGTTTATCGGCGGGGTTCGATGAGCAGTTCTTC
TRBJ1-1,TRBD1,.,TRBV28,CASSLRQGNTEAFF,TGTGCCAGCAGTTTAAGACAGGGGAACACTGAAGCTTTCTTT
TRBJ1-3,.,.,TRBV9,CASSEQGSGNTIYF,TGTGCCAGCAGCGAACAGGGATCTGGAAACACCATATATTTT
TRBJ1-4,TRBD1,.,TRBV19,CASSIDGTGNEKLFF,TGTGCCAGTAGTATAGATGGGACAGGGAATGAAAAACTGTTTTTT
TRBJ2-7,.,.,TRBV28,CASSRQGGTYEQYF,TGTGCCAGCAGTCGACAGGGAGGGACCTACGAGCAGTACTTC
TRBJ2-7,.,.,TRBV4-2,CASSQDTAYEQYF,TGTGCCAGCAGCCAAGATACTGCTTACGAGCAGTACTTC
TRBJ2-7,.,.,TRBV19,CASSRAQERYEQYF,TGTGCCAGTAGTAGGGCACAGGAGCGCTACGAGCAGTACTTC
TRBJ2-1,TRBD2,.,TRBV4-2,CASSHDPLAPNEQFF,TGTGCCAGCAGCCACGACCCACTAGCGCCCAATGAGCAGTTCTTC
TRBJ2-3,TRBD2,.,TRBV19,CASSLDLAGGIDTQYF,TGTGCCAGTAGTCTAGATCTAGCGGGAGGGATAGATACGCAGTATTTT
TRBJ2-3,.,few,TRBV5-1,CASSLRYTDTQYF,TGCGCCAGCAGCTTAAGGTACACAGATACGCAGTATTTT
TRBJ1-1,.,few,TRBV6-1,CASAGQPNTEAFF,TGTGCCAGCGCGGGACAACCGAACACTGAAGCTTTCTTT
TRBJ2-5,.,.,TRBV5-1,CASSFLGVPQETQYF,TGCGCCAGCAGCTTCTTAGGGGTTCCTCAAGAGACCCAGTACTTC
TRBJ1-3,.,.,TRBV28,CASSTVYTIYF,TGTGCCAGCAGTACGGTTTACACCATATATTTT
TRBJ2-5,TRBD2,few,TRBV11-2,CASSLEGPGLAGRETQYF,TGTGCCAGCAGCTTAGAGGGCCCTGGACTAGCGGGACGGGAGACCCAGTACTTC
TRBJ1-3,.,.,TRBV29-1,CSVEAPTLLSGNTIYF,TGCAGCGTTGAAGCCCCGACACTACTCTCTGGAAACACCATATATTTT
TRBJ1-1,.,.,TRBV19,CASSSGRREAFF,TGTGCCAGTAGCTCGGGACGACGGGAAGCTTTCTTT
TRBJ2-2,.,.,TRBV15,CATSRVVGGELFF,TGTGCCACCAGCAGAGTGGTGGGCGGGGAGCTGTTTTTT
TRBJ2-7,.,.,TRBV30,CAWSVQWSSYEQYF,TGTGCCTGGAGTGTACAGTGGAGCTCCTACGAGCAGTACTTC
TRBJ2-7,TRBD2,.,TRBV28,CASSPSTSGRAYEQYF,TGTGCCAGCAGTCCGTCCACTAGCGGGAGGGCCTACGAGCAGTACTTC
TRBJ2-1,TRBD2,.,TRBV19,CASSGTSGSSYNEQFF,TGTGCCAGTAGTGGGACTAGCGGGAGCTCCTACAATGAGCAGTTCTTC
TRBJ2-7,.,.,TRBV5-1,CASSGPSGREQYF,TGCGCCAGCTCGGGCCCCAGTGGGCGCGAGCAGTACTTC
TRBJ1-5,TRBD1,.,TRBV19,CASSIGGTGAGPQHF,TGTGCCAGTAGTATCGGAGGGACAGGGGCCGGGCCCCAGCATTTT
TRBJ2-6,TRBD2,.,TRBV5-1,CASSFGGAGANVLTF,TGCGCCAGCAGCTTCGGGGGGGCTGGGGCCAACGTCCTGACTTTC
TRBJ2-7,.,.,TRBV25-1,CASSESLTAYEQYF,TGTGCCAGCAGTGAATCTCTAACGGCTTACGAGCAGTACTTC
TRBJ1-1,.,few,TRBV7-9,CASSRDTEAFF,TGTGCCAGCAGCCGGGACACTGAAGCTTTCTTT
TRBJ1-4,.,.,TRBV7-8,CASSLENEKLFF,TGTGCCAGCAGCTTAGAGAATGAAAAACTGTTTTTT
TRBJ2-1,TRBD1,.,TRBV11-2,CASSLVRDSGDEQFF,TGTGCCAGCAGCTTAGTGAGGGACAGCGGTGATGAGCAGTTCTTC
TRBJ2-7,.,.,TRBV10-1,CASSVRASSYEQYF,TGCGCCAGCAGTGTTAGGGCTAGTTCCTACGAGCAGTACTTC
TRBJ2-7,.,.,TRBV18,CASSSGPSSYEQYF,TGTGCCAGCTCATCAGGCCCGAGCTCCTACGAGCAGTACTTC
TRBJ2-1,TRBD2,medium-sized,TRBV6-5,CASSPTTSGNEQFF,TGTGCCAGCAGCCCTACTACTAGCGGCAATGAGCAGTTCTTC
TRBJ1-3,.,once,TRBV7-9,CASSLWGDGNTIYF,TGTGCCAGCAGCTTATGGGGAGACGGAAACACCATATATTTT
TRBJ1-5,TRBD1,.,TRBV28,CASSFITGGVSNQPQHF,TGTGCCAGCAGTTTCATTACAGGGGGCGTGAGCAATCAGCCCCAGCATTTT
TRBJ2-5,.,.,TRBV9,CASSVSGADQETQYF,TGTGCCAGCAGCGTATCTGGGGCGGACCAAGAGACCCAGTACTTC
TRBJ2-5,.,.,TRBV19,CASSRTQQETQYF,TGTGCCAGTAGTAGGACACAACAAGAGACCCAGTACTTC
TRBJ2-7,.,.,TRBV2,CASSDIPSYEQYF,TGTGCCAGCAGTGATATTCCTAGCTACGAGCAGTACTTC
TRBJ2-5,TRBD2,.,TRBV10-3,CAISGREGFQETQYF,TGTGCCATCAGCGGTCGGGAGGGCTTCCAAGAGACCCAGTACTTC
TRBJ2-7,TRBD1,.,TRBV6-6,CASSFLLGTELSEQYF,TGTGCCAGCAGTTTTCTCCTCGGGACAGAGCTCTCCGAGCAGTACTTC
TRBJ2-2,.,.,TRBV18,CASSHPTENTGELFF,TGTGCCAGCTCACACCCAACAGAGAACACCGGGGAGCTGTTTTTT
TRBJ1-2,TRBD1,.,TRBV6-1,CASSDVRDRGLGGYTF,TGTGCCAGCAGTGACGTTAGGGACAGGGGGCTTGGCGGCTACACCTTC
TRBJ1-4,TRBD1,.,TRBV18,CASSPGPDRGLTNEKLFF,TGTGCCAGCTCACCAGGCCCAGACAGGGGACTTACTAATGAAAAACTGTTTTTT
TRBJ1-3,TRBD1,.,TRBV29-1,CSGASGTGGNTIYF,TGCAGCGGTGCCTCCGGGACAGGAGGAAACACCATATATTTT
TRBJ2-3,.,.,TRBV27,CASSFGNRATDTQYF,TGTGCCAGCAGTTTCGGAAACAGAGCCACAGATACGCAGTATTTT
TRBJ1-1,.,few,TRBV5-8,CASSLRQGSTEAFF,TGTGCCAGCAGCTTGCGCCAGGGGAGCACTGAAGCTTTCTTT